This T cell receptor (beta chain) is drawn from a study of T-cell reconstitution after alpha-beta-depleted transplantation in children listed by TCRdb under 2016. About the full investigation: Using TCR repertoire profiling, the study quantitatively followed how T-cell immune reconstitution unfolded in children after TCRalphabeta/CD19-depleted allogeneic hematopoietic cell transplantation.

Sequences SGHRS (CDR1) and YFSETQ (CDR2) are obtained from the germline V gene. V is trimmed back by 4 bases and J by 4 bases, and the junction contains 9 bases that no gene match accounts for. The CDR3 runs 15 residues from the cysteine to the phenylalanine. Only the CDR3 region is kept as DNA, spanning 45 bases read in frame from base 1. Note on this clonotype: Its antigen has not been determined. No base-level quality is on record; no much larger clone is a single base apart.

The library was built by means of PCR. TCRdb records Illumina HiSeq 2500 as the sequencer. Molecular barcoding was employed in the preparation of TCR libraries, with unique molecular identifiers being used to normalize TCRbeta repertoire quantification. Clones were called with MiXCR by TCRdb after fastp trimmed the public reads at Q25, and only in-frame beta chains were retained. Rows matching on CDR3 protein sequence are summarized as one entry with the most common DNA and genes. The table for this sample lists around 380,000 distinct CDR3 sequences; approximately 10% of them were counted only once. The top ten clonotypes cover roughly 6% of the sample.

Here the chain combines TRBV5-1 and TRBJ2-5; 8 bases in between match TRBD2. The source of this sequence is a human donor who donated a stem cell graft to a child with acute myeloid leukemia. The source material was PBMCs from the stem cell graft donor, sampled from the stem cell graft. The CDR3 is CASSIAGTSIETQYF. The bases are TGCGCCAGCAGCATCGCCGGGACTAGTATAGAGACCCAGTACTTC.